Presented here are 20 T cell receptor beta chains from one specimen sequenced in a study of T cells in Graves' hyperthyroidism and ophthalmopathy. The TCR beta CDR3 regions underwent amplification using RNA transcripts as the source. First-round RT-PCR targeting the TCR CDR3 was performed with the HTBI primer set. TCRdb independently ran MiXCR on the multiplex PCR reads; one entry per CDR3 protein. The sample carries roughly 170,000 distinct CDR3 sequences, over 8% recorded once. Sequences were obtained from blood. The receptor source for this set is a woman between 18 and 29 years old with Graves' hyperthyroidism that later progressed to Graves' ophthalmopathy.

This clonotype was detected many times. This chain connects TRBV9 to TRBJ1-5, with a weak D call TRBD1 (6 bases). This CDR3 is 14 amino acids long. The V end lost 4 bases, the J end lost 5 bases, and 13 bases lay between the germline ends. Germline V gene lookup returns CDR1 SGDLS and CDR2 YYNGEE. CDR3 residues: CASSTQGMDQPQHF. The CDR3 DNA reads TGTGCCAGCAGCACGCAGGGGATGGATCAGCCCCAGCATTTT.

This clonotype was recorded at least ten times. The V call is TRBV27, the J call TRBJ2-3; the D gene is possibly TRBD2 (6 bases). This CDR3 contains 12 residues. Germline V gene data show CDR1 as MNHEY and CDR2 as SMNVEV (reference sequence). Trimming took 6 bases from V and 6 from J, leaving 10 bases between them. CDR3 loop: CASRASGDTQYF. For the CDR3, the DNA is TGTGCCAGCAGGGCCAGCGGGGATACGCAGTATTTT.

The sample holds many counts of this clonotype. The chain employs TRBV2 and TRBJ1-2; possible D gene TRBD1, 6 bases. CDR1 and CDR2 from the germline V gene are SNHLY and FYNNEI. CDR3 length: 12 residues. Between the trimmed V and J ends, which lost 5 bases and 2 bases, there was a span of 6 bases. CDR3 region: CASSQGNYGYTF. Here the CDR3 DNA reads TGTGCCAGCAGTCAGGGGAACTATGGCTACACCTTC.

The V call is TRBV7-6, the J call TRBJ1-6; D ambiguous. V was cut by 2 bases and J by 6 bases, with 5 bases left in between. Germline V gene lookup returns CDR1 SGHVS and CDR2 FNYEAQ. The CDR3 runs to 13 residues. The CDR3 coding sequence is TGTGCCAGCAGCTTAACAGTTAATTCACCCCTCCACTTT. The encoded protein is CASSLTVNSPLHF.

This clonotype was counted at least ten times. The chain recombines TRBV30 with TRBJ2-1, with 10 bases matching TRBD2. The CDR3 extends over 14 amino acids. Germline V lookup: CDR1 GTSNPN, CDR2 SVGIG (reference sequence). V lost 5 bases to trimming and J lost 10 bases; unmatched junction nucleotides: 11. The CDR3 sequence is CAWSVGAGGQEQFF. The CDR3 DNA reads TGTGCCTGGTCCGTAGGAGCGGGAGGGCAAGAGCAGTTCTTC.

This clonotype has at least ten counts. The chain has TRBV7-2 and TRBJ2-1; D unresolved. V lost 1 base to trimming and J lost 1 base, with 5 bases between them. The CDR3 has 14 amino acids. Germline V gene sequence: CDR1 SGHTA, CDR2 FQGNSA. CDR3 coding DNA: TGTGCCAGCAGCTTAGGGGTATCCTACAATGAGCAGTTCTTC. Amino acid sequence: CASSLGVSYNEQFF.

Many counts were recorded for this clonotype. The chain recombines TRBV2 with TRBJ2-7, with 10 bases matching TRBD2. CDR3 length: 14 residues. The germline CDR1 and CDR2 sequences are SNHLY and FYNNEI. The ends lost 4 bases at V and 7 bases at J; junction bases unmatched: 7. This CDR3 is CASSGSGRAWEQYF. CDR3 sequence (DNA): TGTGCCAGCAGTGGCAGCGGGAGGGCCTGGGAGCAGTACTTC.

Many counts were recorded for this clonotype. This chain connects TRBV6-2 or TRBV6-3 to TRBJ2-3, with 9 bases aligning to TRBD2. The trim removed 6 bases at V and 0 bases at J, leaving 7 bases unmatched. This CDR3 contains 16 residues. Looked up from germline, CDR1 is MNHEY and CDR2 is SVGEGT. CDR3 sequence reads: CASRDSGGSSTDTQYF. In DNA, the CDR3 is TGTGCCAGCAGGGACAGCGGGGGGTCCAGCACAGATACGCAGTATTTT.

This clonotype was observed at least ten times. J is TRBJ1-2 and V is TRBV9, with 7 bases fitting TRBD1. Trimming at V came to 3 bases and at J to 7 bases, leaving 3 bases not matched to a gene. Per germline, CDR1 SGDLS and CDR2 YYNGEE. CDR3 length equals 12 residues. DNA of the CDR3: TGTGCCAGCAGCGGGGACAGTATTGGCTACACCTTC. As protein: CASSGDSIGYTF.

In this sample, this clonotype turned up many times. V gene TRBV6-2 or TRBV6-3 combines with J gene TRBJ2-5, with 7 positions matching TRBD2. The germline V gene has CDR1 MNHEY and CDR2 SVGEGT. The V gene end was trimmed by 0 bases and the J gene end by 0 bases; junction bases not matched to a gene: 13. The CDR3 loop spans 19 amino acids. In DNA form, the CDR3 reads TGTGCCAGCAGTTACTCGATAGTAGGGGAGGGCCTGTACCAAGAGACCCAGTACTTC. Amino acid sequence: CASSYSIVGEGLYQETQYF.

Ten or more counts support this clonotype. The rearrangement links TRBV12-3 or TRBV12-4 to TRBJ2-6; D may be TRBD2 (5 bases). This CDR3 has 17 residues. The V and J ends lost 5 bases and 2 bases respectively, with 16 bases between them. CDR3 sequence: CASSPGLGSTGANVLTF. The CDR3 DNA follows: TGTGCCAGCAGTCCAGGACTCGGAAGCACTGGGGCCAACGTCCTGACTTTC.

With respect to this clonotype: It may be a read error: a sequence one base away is much more abundant. The V gene is TRBV11-2, the J gene TRBJ2-1, with 7 bases that match TRBD2. The CDR3 runs 15 residues. J lost 6 bases, V lost 6 bases, and 11 bases had no gene match. Looked up from germline, CDR1 is SGHAT and CDR2 is FQNNGV. The CDR3 spells CASRPNPGGCNEQFF. The CDR3 region has the DNA TGTGCCAGCAGACCTAACCCGGGAGGATGCAATGAGCAGTTCTTC. Using reference TRBV11-2 and TRBJ2-1 for the parts outside the CDR3, the full variable domain is EAGVAQSPRYKIIEKRQSVAFWCNPISGHATLYWYQQILGQGPKLLIQFQNNGVVDDSQLPKDRFSAERLKGVDSTLKIQPAKLEDSAVYLCASRPNPGGCNEQFFGPGTRLTVL.

This clonotype was seen at least ten times. This sequence joins TRBV6-1 and TRBJ2-4, with D unclear. CDR1 MNHNS and CDR2 SASEGT come from the germline V gene. CDR3 length equals 14 residues. V lost 10 bases to trimming and J lost 8 bases, with 21 bases between them. The CDR3 region is CATSQSLAVDIQYF. The CDR3 nucleotides read TGTGCCACGTCTCAGTCTTTGGCAGTTGACATTCAGTACTTC.

This clonotype was seen at least ten times. The V call is TRBV7-3, the J call TRBJ2-2, with TRBD2 matching 8 bases. Trimming cost V 5 bases and J 0 bases; bases outside gene matches: 2. Germline CDR1 is SGHTA and CDR2 is FQGTGA. The CDR3 is made up of 15 amino acids. The DNA for the CDR3 is TGTGCCAGCAGCCCCGGGGGGGCGAACACCGGGGAGCTGTTTTTT. This codes for CASSPGGANTGELFF.

This clonotype has at least ten counts. J is TRBJ1-4 and V is TRBV5-1, with D uncertain. The length of the CDR3 is 13 residues. Germline V lookup: CDR1 SGHRS, CDR2 YFSETQ. V dropped 1 base and J dropped 8 bases, with 9 bases sitting between them. CDR3 DNA: TGCGCCAGCAGCTTGTACACGGGGGAAAAACTGTTTTTT. It encodes CASSLYTGEKLFF.

This clonotype was detected many times. CDR3 in amino acids: CATSRVGVTGLDGTDTQYF. In DNA form, the CDR3 reads TGTGCCACCAGCAGAGTCGGAGTAACGGGGTTGGACGGCACAGATACGCAGTATTTT. The V call is TRBV15, the J call TRBJ2-3, with D possibly matching TRBD2 (5 bases). Germline V gives CDR1 LNHNV, CDR2 YYDKDF (reference sequence). This CDR3 spans 19 amino acids. The V gene lost 1 base and the J gene lost 1 base, with 21 bases spanning the gap.

This clonotype occurred many times. J is TRBJ1-2 and V is TRBV19; no clear D. V was pared by 3 bases and J by 0 bases, with 11 bases between. From germline, CDR1 is LNHDA and CDR2 SQIVND (reference sequence). The CDR3 runs to 15 residues. CDR3 amino acids: CASSILRDTNYGYTF. DNA for the CDR3: TGTGCCAGTAGTATCCTCCGAGACACTAACTATGGCTACACCTTC. Full variable domain (remainder filled in from reference TRBV19 and TRBJ1-2): DGGITQSPKYLFRKEGQNVTLSCEQNLNHDAMYWYRQDPGQGLRLIYYSQIVNDFQKGDIAEGYSVSREKKESFPLTVTSAQKNPTAFYLCASSILRDTNYGYTFGSGTRLTVV.

Only a few counts were recorded for this clonotype. A junction end diverges from the germline sequence, so it may reflect a read error. J is TRBJ2-7 and V is TRBV30, with D possibly being TRBD2 (6 bases). The V gene's germline CDR1 is GTSNPN and CDR2 SVGIG (reference sequence). The CDR3 runs to 14 residues. The CDR3 region is CAWSGRGWPPEQCF. The CDR3 nucleotides read TGTGCCTGGAGCGGTCGGGGGTGGCCACCCGAGCAGTGCTTC.

At least ten counts were recorded for this clonotype. The V call is TRBV7-2, the J call TRBJ2-3; D remains ambiguous. The V and J ends lost 7 bases and 0 bases respectively, with 17 bases between them. The CDR3 runs to 16 residues. Germline V lookup: CDR1 SGHTA, CDR2 FQGNSA. In nucleotides, the CDR3 is TGTGCCAGCACCTCGAGGACCACAACTAGCACAGATACGCAGTATTTT. The encoded protein is CASTSRTTTSTDTQYF.

This clonotype has only a few counts. V gene TRBV7-9 combines with J gene TRBJ2-2; D possibly corresponds to TRBD2 (5 bases). V lost 2 bases and J lost 7, with 14 bases in between. Germline V gene data show CDR1 as SEHNR and CDR2 as FQNEAQ (reference sequence). This CDR3 spans 15 amino acids. In nucleotides, the CDR3 is TGTGCCAGCAGCTTACTGGCGGGCGCGGGCGGGGAGCTGTTTTTT. The encoded protein is CASSLLAGAGGELFF.